Listed below are T cell receptor beta chains from one sample, sequenced in a study of blood T cell repertoires in COVID-19. Here immunoSEQ multiplex PCR was the method, and the copy in TCRdb shows in-frame clones only, minus some. Here the sample spans tens of thousands of clones, approximately 80% being singletons. What was sequenced was peripheral blood. The receptor set was obtained from a human donor in a cohort sampled during active or convalescent COVID-19. The CDR3 runs from the conserved cysteine through the conserved F or W. D genes are given only for firm matches. Clone size is not always given. Where it is, it says once, few, many or a class for expanded clones.

>.|TRBV25-1|.|TRBJ2-1
TGTGCCAGCAGTGAAAGGGGGACCCATGGGAATGAGCAGTTCTTC
CASSERGTHGNEQFF
>TRBD2|TRBV27|.|TRBJ2-7
TGTGCCAGCAGTCCCTGGACTAGCCGGGGTACCGAGCAGTACTTC
CASSPWTSRGTEQYF
>TRBD2|TRBV6-6|few|TRBJ2-3
TGTGCCAGCAGCCGAGCCGGAGGGAGCGGGGGGGCTGGCACAGATACGCAGTATTTT
CASSRAGGSGGAGTDTQYF
>TRBD2|TRBV6-5|.|TRBJ2-5
TGTGCCAGCAGCCAGGGACTAGCGGGGTCCGGGACCCAGTACTTC
CASSQGLAGSGTQYF
>.|TRBV11-2|.|TRBJ1-1
TGTGCCAGCAGCTTAGAAGCGGCAGCTATGATGAACACTGAAGCTTTCTTT
CASSLEAAAMMNTEAFF
>TRBD2|TRBV7-2|.|TRBJ2-5
TGTGCCAGCAGCTTCTTTAGCGGGGGGCCAGTGGTGGAGACCCAGTACTTC
CASSFFSGGPVVETQYF
>TRBD2|TRBV27|.|TRBJ2-1
TGTGCCAGCAGTCCCCCCCTAGCGGGGTGGAGAAGGTCCTACAATGAGCAGTTCTTC
CASSPPLAGWRRSYNEQFF
>TRBD2|TRBV5-4|.|TRBJ2-1
TGTGCCAGCAGCTTGGGCGGGAGCTCCTACAATGAGCAGTTCTTC
CASSLGGSSYNEQFF
>.|TRBV5-5|.|TRBJ1-2
TGTGCCAGCAGCGGCGACCCCGGGACAATCTATGGCTACACCTTC
CASSGDPGTIYGYTF
>TRBD2|TRBV5-1|.|TRBJ2-5
TGCGCCAGCAGCTTGGCAGCGGGGGACGAGACCCAGTACTTC
CASSLAAGDETQYF
>.|TRBV27|.|TRBJ1-5
TGTGCCAGCAGTAACCCGGGCAATCAGCCCCAGCATTTT
CASSNPGNQPQHF
>.|TRBV5-6|.|TRBJ1-1
TGTGCCAGCACCAAGAACACTGAAGCTTTCTTT
CASTKNTEAFF
>.|TRBV6-1|.|TRBJ1-2
TGTGCCAGCAGTGAAGCTTCCCGGACAGTTATATATGGCTACACCTTC
CASSEASRTVIYGYTF
>TRBD1|TRBV7-2|.|TRBJ2-5
TGTGCCAGCAGCTTAGTGGCAGGGGGAGAGACCCAGTACTTC
CASSLVAGGETQYF
>.|TRBV11-2|.|TRBJ2-7
TGTGCCAGCAGCTTAGACCGGTACTACGAGCAGTACTTC
CASSLDRYYEQYF
>.|TRBV5-1|.|TRBJ2-1
TGCGCCAGCAGCTTGGGCAGCGACCCCTCCTACAATGAGCAGTTCTTC
CASSLGSDPSYNEQFF
>.|TRBV19|.|TRBJ1-5
TGTGCCAGTATCCCCTCTGGGCCTAGCAATCAGCCCCAGCATTTT
CASIPSGPSNQPQHF
>TRBD2|TRBV7-8|once|TRBJ2-1
TGTGCCAGCAGCTTTAGCGGGGGGGGCTCCTACAATGAGCAGTTCTTC
CASSFSGGGSYNEQFF
>.|TRBV11-2|.|TRBJ1-3
TGTGCCAGCAGCCTAGGGACGTGGGGAGCGTCTGGAAACACCATATATTTT
CASSLGTWGASGNTIYF
>.|TRBV4-3|.|TRBJ1-6
TGCGCCAGCAGCCAGGATTGGGACTTCAATTCACCCCTCCACTTT
CASSQDWDFNSPLHF
>.|TRBV16|.|TRBJ1-4
TGTGCCAGCAGCCAAACCCAGGGCAGGGGATCAGTCGGCGAAAAACTGTTTTTT
CASSQTQGRGSVGEKLFF
>.|TRBV6-5|.|TRBJ2-3
TGTGCCAGCAGTAGACGAGGACAGAGCGCAGATACGCAGTATTTT
CASSRRGQSADTQYF
>.|TRBV6-2/TRBV6-3|.|TRBJ2-1
TGTGCCAGCAGTTACTCACGGTACAATGAGCAGTTCTTC
CASSYSRYNEQFF
>.|TRBV7-8|.|TRBJ1-4
TGTGCCAGCAGCCAACGGAGGATTAATGAAAAACTGTTTTTT
CASSQRRINEKLFF
>TRBD1|TRBV6-5|.|TRBJ1-2
TGTGCCAGCAGTTACTCGGCAGGGGGCAGTTGGGGCTACACCTTC
CASSYSAGGSWGYTF
>.|TRBV29-1|.|TRBJ1-1
TGCAGCGTCCGCCTTATTACCGGACATGGCCCGAACACTGAAGCTTTCTTT
CSVRLITGHGPNTEAFF
>.|TRBV5-1|.|TRBJ1-3
TGCGCCAGCAGCCCCTCGGGGGGGACCTTCTCTGGAAACACCATATATTTT
CASSPSGGTFSGNTIYF
>.|TRBV7-9|.|TRBJ1-3
TGTGCCAGCAGCCCCACAGAAGAAGGAAACACCATATATTTT
CASSPTEEGNTIYF
>.|TRBV6-5|.|TRBJ1-5
TGTGCCAGCAGTCGACATTATAGCAATCAGCCCCAGCATTTT
CASSRHYSNQPQHF
>TRBD1|TRBV11-2|.|TRBJ2-7
TGTGCCAGCAGCTCGGGACAGGGATCCTACGAGCAGTACTTC
CASSSGQGSYEQYF
>.|TRBV9|.|TRBJ2-5
TGTGCCAGCAGCGTTGACAGCCTTGGGGAGACCCAGTACTTC
CASSVDSLGETQYF
>.|TRBV6-1|once|TRBJ1-6
TGTGCCAGCAGTGAACAAGTCTTTCGGGATTCACCCCTCCACTTT
CASSEQVFRDSPLHF
>TRBD2|TRBV7-2|.|TRBJ2-5
TGTGCCAGCAGTCAAGGGACTAGTGGTCTTGTGGAGACCCAGTACTTC
CASSQGTSGLVETQYF
>TRBD1|TRBV7-9|.|TRBJ1-4
TGTGCCAGCAGCTTAGGACAGGGACCTAATGAAAAACTGTTTTTT
CASSLGQGPNEKLFF
>.|TRBV9|.|TRBJ1-5
TGTGCCAGCAGCGCCAGCGGTAGCAATCAGCCCCAGCATTTT
CASSASGSNQPQHF
>TRBD2|TRBV14|.|TRBJ2-3
TGTGCCAGCAGCCAAGACGATTGGACTAGCAGCACAGATACGCAGTATTTT
CASSQDDWTSSTDTQYF
>.|TRBV7-9|.|TRBJ1-5
TGTGCCAGCAGTTTTACACGGGGTCATAGCAATCAGCCCCAGCATTTT
CASSFTRGHSNQPQHF
>TRBD2|TRBV5-4|.|TRBJ2-1
TGTGCCAGCAGCCCGGGGACTAGCGGGGTGGGTAGTGAGCAGTTCTTC
CASSPGTSGVGSEQFF
>TRBD2|TRBV27|once|TRBJ2-3
TGTGCCAGCAGGCGGGGGACCGGGACAGATACGCAGTATTTT
CASRRGTGTDTQYF
>TRBD1|TRBV15|.|TRBJ1-1
TGTGCCACCAGCAGGGGACAGGGATTACGGAACACTGAAGCTTTCTTT
CATSRGQGLRNTEAFF
>.|TRBV5-4|.|TRBJ2-2
TGTGCCAGCAGCGTCAGGGGAGGGGTTGGGATGAAGGAGCTGTTTTTT
CASSVRGGVGMKELFF
>TRBD2|TRBV7-2|.|TRBJ2-7
TGTGCCAGCAGCTTAGCGGGGATAGCGGGGGGCTACGAGCAGTACTTC
CASSLAGIAGGYEQYF
>TRBD1|TRBV5-6|.|TRBJ1-1
TGTGCCAGCGGAGAGGTTGGGACAGGGCTGATGAACACTGAAGCTTTCTTT
CASGEVGTGLMNTEAFF
>.|TRBV6-5|.|TRBJ1-6
TGTGCCAGCAGTTACTCGGGCAGGGAGGGTTCACCCCTCCACTTT
CASSYSGREGSPLHF
>.|TRBV12-3/TRBV12-4|once|TRBJ1-2
TGTGCCAGCAGCCCGCAGGGGAGGGTTGGCTACACCTTC
CASSPQGRVGYTF
>.|TRBV11-2|.|TRBJ2-3
TGTGCCAGCAGCTTATCTCTTAGCACAGATACGCAGTATTTT
CASSLSLSTDTQYF
>.|TRBV6-5|once|TRBJ2-7
TGTGCCAGCAGTTACTCGAGTGGGGGGAACTACGAGCAGTACTTC
CASSYSSGGNYEQYF
>.|TRBV2|.|TRBJ1-2
TGTGCCAGCAGCGAAGACAGGACAGCCTATGGCTACACCTTC
CASSEDRTAYGYTF
>TRBD1|TRBV19|.|TRBJ1-2
TGTGCCAGTAGTACCGGACAGGGGGCGTATGGCTACACCTTC
CASSTGQGAYGYTF
>TRBD2|TRBV19|once|TRBJ2-5
TGTGCCAGCGGGGGGCCTAGCGGGGTTGGGGAGACCCAGTACTTC
CASGGPSGVGETQYF
>TRBD1|TRBV5-5|.|TRBJ2-2
TGTGCCAGCAGCCCGGGACAGGGGGTAAGAGCGAACACCGGGGAGCTGTTTTTT
CASSPGQGVRANTGELFF
>.|TRBV6-5|.|TRBJ1-2
TGTGCCAGCTCGGGAAGTAACTATGGCTACACCTTC
CASSGSNYGYTF
>.|TRBV12-5|.|TRBJ2-3
TGTGCTAGTGGTTTCCGAGGGTTGGGGGATACGCAGTATTTT
CASGFRGLGDTQYF
>TRBD2|TRBV5-5|.|TRBJ2-3
TGTGCCAGCAGCTTGACTCCGGGACTAGCGGGGACAGATACGCAGTATTTT
CASSLTPGLAGTDTQYF
>.|TRBV15|.|TRBJ2-2
TGTGCCACCAGCGGAAACAGTGAGAACACCGGGGAGCTGTTTTTT
CATSGNSENTGELFF
>.|TRBV5-4|.|TRBJ1-1
TGTGCCAGCAGAATCGAAACTGCCGGCACTGAAGCTTTCTTT
CASRIETAGTEAFF
>.|TRBV3-1/TRBV3-2|.|TRBJ2-1
TGTGCCAGCAGCCCCCGGTCTTGGCTCGGGGGTACTATTCTGAATGAGCAGTTCTTC
CASSPRSWLGGTILNEQFF
>.|TRBV27|.|TRBJ1-6
TGTGCCAGCAGTTTATCCGGGAGTAATTCACCCCTCCACTTT
CASSLSGSNSPLHF
>.|TRBV3-1/TRBV3-2|.|TRBJ2-1
TGTGCCAGCAGCATAGTTCGAGTAGAGCAGTTCTTC
CASSIVRVEQFF
>TRBD1|TRBV2|.|TRBJ2-1
TGTGCCAGCAGAATCACAGGGGGCGGTGAGCAGTTCTTC
CASRITGGGEQFF